Listed here are 24 T cell receptor beta chains from one sample, sequenced in a study of blood T cell repertoires in COVID-19. Generated by immunoSEQ multiplex PCR, the TCRdb table keeps only in-frame clones and is missing some. The table has more than 55,000 clones, roughly 90% seen once. The sample consisted of peripheral blood. The receptors were sampled from a woman older than 75 with acute or convalescent COVID-19.

The chain employs TRBV19 and TRBJ1-5; no clear D gene. CDR1 and CDR2 (germline): LNHDA, SQIVND (reference sequence). This CDR3 comprises 12 residues. Trimming removed 4 bases from V and 5 bases from J, with 6 bases in between. CDR3 residues: CASSRTYQPQHF. In nucleotides, the CDR3 is TGTGCCAGTAGTAGGACTTATCAGCCCCAGCATTTT.

The CDR3 spells CASSFQTGLYSPLHF. The CDR3 DNA is TGTGCCAGCAGTTTTCAGACAGGGCTTTATTCACCCCTCCACTTT. The chain employs TRBV27 and TRBJ1-6; 7 nucleotides line up with TRBD1. The CDR3 length is 15 residues. V was clipped by 3 bases and J by 8 bases; unmatched bases: 7. Germline CDR1 and CDR2: MNHEY and SMNVEV (reference sequence).

The genes are TRBV5-1 and TRBJ2-2, with 12 bases aligning to TRBD1. The CDR3 has 16 residues. V lost 2 bases to trimming and J lost 5 bases; unmatched junction nucleotides: 4. Germline CDR1 SGHRS, CDR2 YFSETQ. CDR3 loop: CASSFGTGGRTGELFF. The DNA of the CDR3 is TGCGCCAGCAGCTTCGGGACAGGGGGCCGAACCGGGGAGCTGTTTTTT.

The chain recombines TRBV5-1 with TRBJ1-4; 7 nucleotides line up with TRBD1. Germline V lookup: CDR1 SGHRS, CDR2 YFSETQ. The CDR3 consists of 16 residues. V shed 0 bases, J shed 5 bases, and the junction held 7 bases outside the gene matches. CDR3 protein: CASSLGQGVSNEKLFF. DNA for the CDR3: TGCGCCAGCAGCTTGGGACAGGGCGTCTCGAATGAAAAACTGTTTTTT.

The chain is built from TRBV19 and TRBJ2-2, with a possible D match to TRBD1 (5 bases). The length of the CDR3 is 16 residues. Germline-derived CDR1 and CDR2 are LNHDA and SQIVND (reference sequence). V gave up 2 bases and J gave up 1 base, with 11 bases separating them. CDR3 sequence: CASSIIETVNTGELFF. CDR3 DNA: TGTGCCAGTAGTATAATAGAGACAGTGAACACCGGGGAGCTGTTTTTT. The full variable domain, rest sourced from reference TRBV19 and TRBJ2-2, is DGGITQSPKYLFRKEGQNVTLSCEQNLNHDAMYWYRQDPGQGLRLIYYSQIVNDFQKGDIAEGYSVSREKKESFPLTVTSAQKNPTAFYLCASSIIETVNTGELFFGEGSRLTVL.

This clone came up once. The rearrangement uses TRBV28 and TRBJ1-1, with unresolved D. The CDR3 has 13 residues. CDR1 is MDHEN and CDR2 is SYDVKM in the germline V gene. Trimming took off 8 bases at V and 0 bases at J, with 10 bases between the two ends. For the CDR3, the DNA is TGTGCCAGCGGTCCCAGATTGAACACTGAAGCTTTCTTT. Translation: CASGPRLNTEAFF.

The chain joins TRBV4-1 to TRBJ1-4, with TRBD1 as a possible D gene (5 bases). The V and J ends lost 0 bases and 8 bases respectively, with 16 bases between them. The CDR3 spans 16 residues. Germline values: CDR1 MGHRA, CDR2 YSYEKL. The CDR3 bases are TGCGCCAGCAGCCAAGATAGGGGTCAGGGCCCCGAAAAACTGTTTTTT. Protein sequence: CASSQDRGQGPEKLFF.

This clone was counted between two and nine times. The rearrangement uses TRBV15 and TRBJ2-7; possible D gene TRBD1, 6 bases. Trimming took off 2 bases at V and 1 base at J, with 18 bases between the two ends. There are 17 residues in the CDR3. In germline, CDR1 is LNHNV, CDR2 YYDKDF (reference sequence). CDR3 nucleotide sequence: TGTGCCACCAGCAGAAAACAGGGATCCCGAAGTTCCTACGAGCAGTACTTC. This translates into CATSRKQGSRSSYEQYF.

The V and J genes are TRBV7-2 and TRBJ1-2; the D is unclear. The CDR3 has 15 amino acids. Germline assignment: CDR1 SGHTA and CDR2 FQGNSA. V was pared by 2 bases and J by 8 bases, with 18 bases between. Written as DNA, the CDR3 is TGTGCCAGCAGCTTATGGGCAGGCCCTACTGGGGGCTACACCTTC. Protein product: CASSLWAGPTGGYTF.

This sequence joins TRBV5-4 and TRBJ1-2, with D uncertain. Trimming shortened V by 4 bases and J by 8 bases, and 18 bases separated the two germline ends. Germline V gives CDR1 SGHNT, CDR2 YYREEE (reference sequence). The CDR3 is 14 amino acids. The CDR3 coding sequence is TGTGCCAGCAGCAGGGAGGACGGGCTCGGGGGCTACACCTTC. Its protein product is CASSREDGLGGYTF.

This clone has just one count. This chain uses TRBV7-2 with TRBJ2-2; tentatively, D is TRBD1 (6 bases). The V and J ends lost 1 base and 4 bases respectively, with 13 bases between them. The CDR3 totals 16 residues. Germline assignment: CDR1 SGHTA and CDR2 FQGNSA. This CDR3 is CASSLEGQLITGELFF. The CDR3 DNA follows: TGTGCCAGCAGCTTAGAGGGACAACTTATCACCGGGGAGCTGTTTTTT.

Written as DNA, the CDR3 is TGTGCCAGCAGCCTCAACCCCCAGGGGACCGAGCAGTACTTC. Protein product: CASSLNPQGTEQYF. The chain combines TRBV3-1 (or the pseudogene TRBV3-2) with TRBJ2-7, with D possibly matching TRBD1 (6 bases). Trimming cost V 4 bases and J 6 bases, with 16 bases left between them. The CDR3 length is 14 residues. Germline V CDR1 and CDR2: LGHDT, YNNKEL (reference sequence).

The chain joins TRBV28 to TRBJ1-2; 8 bases fit TRBD1. This CDR3 comprises 15 residues. From germline, CDR1 is MDHEN and CDR2 SYDVKM. Trimming took 4 bases from V and 4 from J; bases not matched to a gene: 8. The DNA for the CDR3 is TGTGCCAGCAGTTCACCGCAGGGGGCGAGCTATGGCTACACCTTC. Its translation is CASSSPQGASYGYTF.

This rearrangement joins TRBV5-1 to TRBJ2-5; 8 bases match TRBD1. The V segment lost 1 base and the J segment 5 bases; nucleotides outside the gene matches: 13. Germline V gene lookup returns CDR1 SGHRS and CDR2 YFSETQ. The CDR3 consists of 17 residues. CDR3 DNA: TGCGCCAGCAGCTTGCCGCGGGTAGGGCAGGGGGCGGAGACCCAGTACTTC. Protein: CASSLPRVGQGAETQYF.

This chain connects TRBV6-2 or TRBV6-3 to TRBJ2-3, with 9 bases lining up with TRBD1. This CDR3 is built from 14 residues. The trim removed 5 bases at V and 1 base at J, leaving 1 base unmatched. Germline CDR1 and CDR2: MNHEY and SVGEGT. The CDR3: CASSRQGGTDTQYF. CDR3 nucleotides: TGTGCCAGCAGTCGACAGGGGGGCACAGATACGCAGTATTTT.

The V call is TRBV18, the J call TRBJ2-1; 9 positions match TRBD2. This CDR3 comprises 16 residues. CDR1 is KGHSH, CDR2 LQKENI, per germline. V shed 3 bases, J shed 9 bases, and the junction held 12 bases outside the gene matches. This CDR3 reads CASSPPLAGLMSEQFF. CDR3 nucleotides: TGTGCCAGCTCACCTCCACTAGCGGGCTTAATGAGTGAGCAGTTCTTC.

The V and J genes are TRBV5-1 and TRBJ2-5; 9 bases align to TRBD2. This CDR3 spans 16 amino acids. Trimming removed 4 bases from V and 3 bases from J; junction bases left unmatched: 10. Germline values: CDR1 SGHRS, CDR2 YFSETQ. The chain's CDR3 is CASSPRGGGAEETQYF. In DNA, the CDR3 is TGCGCCAGCAGCCCCAGGGGCGGGGGGGCCGAAGAGACCCAGTACTTC.

This clone was seen only once. The CDR3 coding sequence is TGTGCCAGCAGTGAAGGGATTACAGGGGGCGCGAAACTGTTTTTT. It yields the protein CASSEGITGGAKLFF. The chain links TRBV6-1 to TRBJ1-4; 9 bases are shared with TRBD1. CDR3 size: 15 residues. CDR1 is MNHNS, CDR2 SASEGT, per germline. The V and J ends lost 1 base and 11 bases, in that order; junction bases with no gene match: 8.

In DNA form, the CDR3 reads TGTGCCAGCAGTTACGTAACTTACGGGGAGCAGTACTTC. It specifies CASSYVTYGEQYF. The gene calls are TRBV6-6 and TRBJ2-7, with unresolved D. Germline V lookup: CDR1 MNHNY, CDR2 SVGAGI (reference sequence). There are 13 residues in the CDR3. V was cut by 2 bases and J by 7 bases, with 12 bases left in between.

V usage is TRBV7-2 and J usage is TRBJ1-2; TRBD1 matches 7 bases. The CDR3 extends over 16 amino acids. Germline-derived CDR1 and CDR2 are SGHTA and FQGNSA. The V gene end was trimmed by 0 bases and the J gene end by 0 bases; junction bases not matched to a gene: 4. The CDR3 nucleotides are TGTGCCAGCAGCTTAGCGACAGGGCCATCTAACTATGGCTACACCTTC. It yields the protein CASSLATGPSNYGYTF. Drawing the rest from reference TRBV7-2 and TRBJ1-2, the complete variable domain is GAGVSQSPSNKVTEKGKDVELRCDPISGHTALYWYRQSLGQGLEFLIYFQGNSAPDKSGLPSDRFSAERTGGSVSTLTIQRTQQEDSAVYLCASSLATGPSNYGYTFGSGTRLTVV.

The chain joins TRBV5-1 to TRBJ2-1, with D possibly TRBD1 on 5 matching bases. Germline V gene lookup returns CDR1 SGHRS and CDR2 YFSETQ. V was trimmed by 4 bases and J by 7 bases, leaving 15 bases between them. The CDR3 loop spans 14 amino acids. DNA of the CDR3: TGCGCCAGCAGCACCCGACAGCAGTCTAATGAGCAGTTCTTC. Translated, it gives CASSTRQQSNEQFF.

The V call is TRBV2, the J call TRBJ2-5; a weak D match, TRBD2 (5 bases). Trimming removed 7 bases from V and 7 bases from J, with 19 bases in between. This CDR3 has 14 residues. CDR1 is SNHLY and CDR2 is FYNNEI in the germline V gene. The CDR3 DNA reads as TGTGCCAGCAATGAGTGGACTGCCCTTGGGACCCAGTACTTC. Its translation: CASNEWTALGTQYF. The whole variable domain, remainder taken from reference TRBV2 and TRBJ2-5, is EPEVTQTPSHQVTQMGQEVILRCVPISNHLYFYWYRQILGQKVEFLVSFYNNEISEKSEIFDDQFSVERPDGSNFTLKIRSTKLEDSAMYFCASNEWTALGTQYFGPGTRLLVL.

This chain connects TRBV28 to TRBJ1-5; D perhaps matches TRBD1 (6 bases). This CDR3 contains 13 residues. V was shortened by 5 bases and J by 6 bases, with 11 bases between the two germline ends. Germline V lookup: CDR1 MDHEN, CDR2 SYDVKM. The DNA for the CDR3 is TGTGCCAGCAGTCAGGGGTCGAGTCAGCCCCAGCATTTT. It translates to CASSQGSSQPQHF.

This chain connects TRBV28 to TRBJ2-1, with 16 bases identical to TRBD2. The V segment lost 5 bases and the J segment 14 bases; nucleotides outside the gene matches: 9. CDR3 length: 15 residues. Looked up from germline, CDR1 is MDHEN and CDR2 is SYDVKM. The CDR3 DNA reads as TGTGCCAGCAGTGGGGGACTAGCGGGAGGGCGCGGGAAGTTCTTC. Its protein product is CASSGGLAGGRGKFF.